This T cell receptor beta chain derives from a study of T cell clones after liver transplantation. Study context: Samples came from ITN030ST, which attempted immunosuppression withdrawal within 2 years of liver transplantation. At least one year of complete immunosuppression withdrawal without enzymes over twice normal defined tolerance.

Sequencing used immunoSEQ multiplex PCR; TCRdb keeps in-frame clones, though not all of them. This sample has 70,000 to 80,000 clones; 90% occur once, and the top ten carry roughly 2.5%. Germline trimming cut 4 bases from V and 5 bases from J; bases unmatched to any gene: 2. Looked up from germline, CDR1 is MGHDK and CDR2 is SYGVNS. The CDR3 is made up of 13 amino acids. Unstimulated PBMCs were sorted into CD3+CD4+ and CD3+CD8+ populations. The rearrangement uses TRBV25-1 and TRBJ1-2; 9 bases agree with TRBD1. This sequence was found in a human donor who received a liver transplant. The sample consisted of CD4+ T cells from blood, taken before liver transplant. In nucleotides, the CDR3 is TGTGCCAGCAGTGGCGGGACAGGGTATGGCTACACCTTC. Protein product: CASSGGTGYGYTF.